A single sample is the source of the 4 T cell receptor beta chains below, sequenced in a study of blood T cells in healthy people across ages (dated by TCRdb to between 2014 and 2016). The library was generated by 5' RACE. TCRdb records Illumina HiSeq 2500 as the sequencer. A second PCR of about 7 to 12 cycles was performed with a sample-barcoded 5' primer and a J-beta primer mix. TCRdb cleaned the public reads at Q25 with fastp, built clones with MiXCR and kept in-frame beta chains. Rows merge per CDR3 protein into single entries with the most common DNA and genes. Counted in this sample were around 850,000 distinct CDR3 sequences; about 37% of them appeared once. The top ten clonotypes cover about an eighth of the sample. Input material: blood. All receptors derive from a man younger than 30 in good health.

This clonotype occurred a few times. This sequence joins TRBV7-9 and TRBJ2-2, with 7 nucleotides matching TRBD1. J was trimmed by 0 bases and V by 11 bases; bases with no gene match: 12. The CDR3 loop spans 16 amino acids. Germline CDR1 reads SEHNR; CDR2 reads FQNEAQ (reference sequence). CDR3 nucleotide sequence: TGTGCCGAACCCCCGGGACAGAGTACGAACACCGGGGAGCTGTTTTTT. This codes for CAEPPGQSTNTGELFF.

Note on this clonotype: A read error may explain this, as a much larger clone is one base away. The chain is built from TRBV5-4 and TRBJ2-3; a possible D gene is TRBD1 (6 bases). From germline, CDR1 is SGHNT and CDR2 YYREEE (reference sequence). The CDR3 runs to 15 residues. Here the CDR3 DNA reads TGTGTCAGCAGCAAAAATTCACAGGGAACAGATACGCAGTATTTT. Protein sequence: CVSSKNSQGTDTQYF.

This clonotype was seen a few times. The V gene is TRBV7-9, the J gene TRBJ1-6; D gene uncertain. Germline-derived CDR1 and CDR2 are SEHNR and FQNEAQ (reference sequence). V dropped 5 bases and J dropped 0 bases, with 17 bases sitting between them. The CDR3 totals 18 residues. CDR3 sequence: CASSPVLGLSSYNSPLHF. Written as DNA, the CDR3 is TGTGCCAGCAGCCCCGTCCTCGGGCTGAGCTCCTATAATTCACCCCTCCACTTT. The full variable domain, with the rest looked up from reference TRBV7-9 and TRBJ1-6, is DTGVSQNPRHKITKRGQNVTFRCDPISEHNRLYWYRQTLGQGPEFLTYFQNEAQLEKSRLLSDRFSAERPKGSFSTLEIQRTEQGDSAMYLCASSPVLGLSSYNSPLHFGNGTRLTVT.

The CDR3 nucleotides read TGTGCCAGCAGCGATCGGACTGGAATTGACTACAATGAGCAGTACTTC. Protein product: CASSDRTGIDYNEQYF. The V and J genes are TRBV7-9 and TRBJ2-7, with D possibly matching TRBD2 (5 bases). V shed 5 bases and J shed 7 bases, with 24 bases lying between them. Germline V gene lookup returns CDR1 SEHNR and CDR2 FQNEAQ (reference sequence). The CDR3 length is 16 residues.